This TCR beta chain originates from a study of vaccination and CD4 T cells after COVID-19 (dated by TCRdb to 2021 to 2024). Background on the whole study: Every convalescent patient had a positive nasal swab PCR test for SARS-CoV-2, with mild disease in nine patients and severe disease in one. In the convalescent cohort there were six males and four females, among whom were two Hispanic individuals, seven Caucasians, two Asians and one multiracial person. Two doses of either the Pfizer-BioNTech BNT162b2 vaccine (n=8) or the Moderna mRNA-1273 vaccine (n=2) were administered to participants. Post-COVID blood samples from convalescent patients were collected a median of around 100 days after diagnosis, with a range of 35 to 161 days. Post-vaccine blood samples were taken a median of approximately 76 days after the second vaccine dose, with a range of roughly 14 to 241 days. The cultures were stimulated with overlapping spike peptide pools from SARS-CoV-2 and from the common cold coronaviruses HCoV-NL63, HCoV-OC43 and HCoV-229E. Control cultures used a CEFX viral epitope pool as positive control, an HIV-1 Nef peptide pool as negative control, or no peptide. In nine to eleven COVID-19 convalescent patients and a few infection-naive healthy vaccine recipients, researchers compared the spike-specific CD4+ TCR repertoire from before mRNA vaccination with the repertoire from after. Summary of the overall study and its limitations: Only a relatively small number of convalescent patients were included in the study, and early timepoints following natural infection were not analyzed. Although the median number of SARS-CoV-2-reactive clonotypes went up from approximately 20 after infection to roughly 40 after vaccination, the increase was not significant. In convalescent patients, a median around 86% of post-vaccine SARS-CoV-2-reactive clones were detected only after vaccination, suggesting vaccine-specific priming. In convalescent patients, nearly all vaccine-specific clones (304 of 307) were found to be mono-reactive for SARS-CoV-2 spike rather than cross-reactive with common cold coronaviruses.

The library was made by PCR. TCR sequencing of DNA from cultured CD4+ T cells used the Oncomine TCR Beta short-read assay at the Johns Hopkins FTIC core. Genomic DNA was extracted from the cultured CD4+ T cells with the QIAamp micro DNA kit. Oncomine TCR Beta libraries made from cultured CD4+ T cells were pooled using unique dual indexes and sequenced on an Illumina iSeq 100. Per the authors' processing: Non-productive sequences were filtered out, and CDR3s that did not start with C, did not end with F or W, or were shorter than 7 amino acids were discarded. The MANAFEST web application identified antigen-specific clonotypes by comparing peptide-stimulated wells against reference wells and other culture wells. Positive clones required FDR below 0.05, an odds ratio above 5, and productive frequency above 0.1% in at least two of three replicate wells. A clonotype counted as cross-reactive if it showed significant expansion both in the SARS-CoV-2 spike wells and in at least one common cold coronavirus spike condition. CDR3 homology was assessed with Levenshtein distances (stringdist) and unrooted phylogenetic trees (ape) in R version 3.6.1. TCRdb trimmed public reads at Q25 via fastp, called clones via MiXCR and kept in-frame beta chains. Each record represents a unique CDR3 protein, reported with the most common genes and DNA among its rows. The V and J calls were determined by TCRdb, not by the authors. This sample comprises 14,000 to 15,000 distinct CDR3 sequences, 35% to 50% of them detected only once. The ten largest clones represent roughly 8% of the sample.

This clonotype occurred a few times. What this receptor recognizes is not known. Nothing much larger sits one base from this clone, and base qualities are not available. V loses 1 base, J loses 7 bases, and the germline ends lie 14 bases apart. The CDR3 covers 15 residues, taking in both the cysteine and the phenylalanine. This entry keeps only the CDR3 DNA: 45 bases, framed from base 1. CDR1 is given as DFQATT and CDR2 as SNEGSKA, both from the germline V gene (reference sequence). The sample's treatment or condition label is to be understood as: approximately 11-day PBMC culture with coronavirus spike peptide pools or control peptides (ViraFEST assay). The ViraFEST assay, used in the study, expanded antigen-specific T cells with peptide pools and then identified the expanded clonotypes through TCR sequencing. The convalescent patients' positive SARS-CoV-2 PCR tests were from March to December 2020, which was before the Alpha, Beta and Delta variants emerged in the United States. Each well held some 2 million PBMCs cultured with roughly 9.2 ug/ml peptide pools in IMDM containing approximately 5% human AB serum and 10 IU/ml IL-2. On days 3 and 7, half of the culture medium was replaced with fresh IL-2-containing medium. After approximately 11 days of culture, CD4+ T cells were isolated by negative selection with the EasySep CD4+ T cell isolation kit. Ficoll-Paque Plus gradient centrifugation was used to isolate PBMCs from whole blood, and the isolated PBMCs were then either used fresh or cryopreserved at -140C. Triplicate wells were generally used for each culture condition.

The chain uses TRBV20-1 and TRBJ1-6; TRBD1 is perhaps the D gene, given 5 matching bases. This clonotype was sampled from a human donor who had recovered from COVID-19. The source material was CD4+ T cells from blood, cultured in vitro. The sequence in DNA is TGCAGTGCTAGAGTCGGGGGAACTGTGAATTCACCCCTCCACTTT. It is translated as CSARVGGTVNSPLHF.